This entry lists 10 T cell receptor beta chains sequenced from one sample in a study of T cell responses to AZD1222 COVID-19 vaccine. Sequencing was performed with immunoSEQ multiplex PCR; in TCRdb, only in-frame clones are kept and a portion is missing. This table holds 150,000 to 200,000 clones, around 93% found once. The input for sequencing was peripheral blood, taken on day 0 of AZD1222 vaccination. These receptors came from an adult in good health.

J is TRBJ2-7 and V is TRBV5-6; possibly TRBD1 for D (5 bases). There are 14 residues in the CDR3. Trimming shortened V by 1 base and J by 1 base, and 9 bases separated the two germline ends. Per the germline V gene, CDR1 is SGHDT and CDR2 is YYEEEE. DNA of the CDR3: TGTGCCAGCAGCTTGCCAGGGATATCCTACGAGCAGTACTTC. This encodes CASSLPGISYEQYF.

V and J are TRBV9 and TRBJ2-3; the D call may be TRBD1 or TRBD2 (6 bases each). The CDR3 totals 15 residues. Germline values: CDR1 SGDLS, CDR2 YYNGEE. With 1 base removed from V and 5 bases from J, the gap between germline ends came to 14 bases. CDR3 in DNA: TGTGCCAGCAGCGTACTAGGGGGGCCGGGAGATACGCAGTATTTT. Protein: CASSVLGGPGDTQYF.

The chain is built from TRBV29-1 and TRBJ2-5; 12 bases fit TRBD2. CDR3 length: 16 residues. Trimming took 6 bases from V and 0 from J; bases not matched to a gene: 8. Germline CDR1 reads SQVTM; CDR2 reads ANQGSEA. The CDR3 DNA is TGCAGCGTGGAAAGAACTAGCGGGAGGTACCAAGAGACCCAGTACTTC. Amino acid sequence: CSVERTSGRYQETQYF.

The genes are TRBV5-1 and TRBJ2-1, with TRBD2 identical over 10 bases. This CDR3 contains 15 residues. V trimming: 0 bases; J trimming: 4 bases; junction bases outside the gene matches: 1. CDR1 and CDR2 from the germline V gene are SGHRS and YFSETQ. The CDR3 region has the DNA TGCGCCAGCAGCTTGGTAGCGGGAGGTTACAATGAGCAGTTCTTC. Its translation: CASSLVAGGYNEQFF.

The rearrangement uses TRBV7-9 and TRBJ1-4, with 7 bases aligning to TRBD1. This CDR3 has 15 residues. The J segment lost 8 bases and the V segment lost 3 bases, leaving 9 bases of the junction unmatched. The germline CDR1 and CDR2 sequences are SEHNR and FQNEAQ (reference sequence). The CDR3 region is CASSFHDRVWEKLFF. The CDR3 DNA follows: TGTGCCAGCAGCTTTCACGACAGGGTATGGGAAAAACTGTTTTTT.

This chain connects TRBV19 to TRBJ2-1, with D unclear. The ends were cut back, 5 bases at V and 2 bases at J, with 10 bases in the middle. CDR3 length: 14 residues. Germline CDR1 and CDR2: LNHDA and SQIVND (reference sequence). The CDR3 sequence: CASSYATPYNEQFF. CDR3 in DNA: TGTGCCAGTAGTTACGCGACCCCCTACAATGAGCAGTTCTTC.

V is TRBV18 and J is TRBJ1-2; a weak D match, TRBD1 (6 bases). This CDR3 is 14 amino acids long. V lost 3 bases to trimming and J lost 6 bases, with 14 bases between them. The V gene's germline CDR1 is KGHSH and CDR2 LQKENI. CDR3 sequence: CASSPTTGQDGYTF. In nucleotides, the CDR3 is TGTGCCAGCTCACCTACGACAGGTCAGGATGGCTACACCTTC.

This sequence joins TRBV6-6 and TRBJ1-5; TRBD1 aligns across 7 bases. V dropped 5 bases and J dropped 2; count of bases not matched to a gene: 15. The CDR3 sequence is 18 residues long. Germline values: CDR1 MNHNY, CDR2 SVGAGI (reference sequence). This CDR3 reads CASSPRNYRGEGNQPQHF. CDR3 DNA: TGTGCCAGCAGTCCACGGAACTACAGGGGCGAGGGCAATCAGCCCCAGCATTTT.

CDR3 amino acids: CASSINDDYEQYF. CDR3 in DNA: TGTGCCAGTAGTATAAACGATGACTACGAGCAGTACTTC. V is TRBV19 and J is TRBJ2-7; D remains unclear. The germline V gene encodes CDR1 LNHDA and CDR2 SQIVND (reference sequence). The ends were cut back, 2 bases at V and 3 bases at J, with 8 bases in the middle. The CDR3 is 13 residues long.

This clone turned up a few times. This rearrangement joins TRBV19 to TRBJ2-6; 8 bases line up with TRBD1. Germline CDR1 LNHDA, CDR2 SQIVND (reference sequence). The CDR3 extends over 16 amino acids. V dropped 9 bases and J dropped 0; count of bases not matched to a gene: 7. CDR3 bases: TGTGCCAGCCGGGACAGGCTACGCTCTGGGGCCAACGTCCTGACTTTC. It is translated as CASRDRLRSGANVLTF.